This T cell receptor beta chain originates from a study of T cell responses to AZD1222 COVID-19 vaccine (dated by TCRdb to the early 2020s). The study in broad terms: Because spike-specific TCR depth and breadth did not differ between the two schedules, AZD1222 recipients who got a second dose at roughly 4 weeks were pooled with those who got a second dose at roughly 12 weeks. A total of 233 trial participants underwent TCR sequencing, of whom some 210 received two doses of AZD1222 and some 26 received two doses of the MenACWY control vaccine. Enrollment into the trials was organized by age into subgroups of 18-55, 56-69 and 70-plus years, and those subgroups contained around 150, 28 and 57 TCR-sequenced participants, respectively.

The CDR3 regions of human TCRbeta chains were analyzed by immunosequencing. Concerning the study's data processing: Repertoire TCRs were matched against a reference library of SARS-CoV-2-specific TCRs generated with the MIRA antigen-specificity platform. Breadth was defined as the fraction of unique TCRs that were SARS-CoV-2-associated, and depth was defined as the fraction of total T cells that were SARS-CoV-2-associated. Using the MIRA data, each spike-specific TCR was assigned both to the spike region to which the TCR was reactive and to a CD4 or CD8 class. Log10-transformed breadth and depth values were compared by one-way ANOVA with Sidak's multiple comparisons tests. TCRdb carries this immuneACCESS record with in-frame sequences only. Its versions omit some clonotypes, under half of them owing to an unresolved V gene in the studies checked, with the rest unexplained. V and J calls and clone size are as listed in that table; D and trimming were resolved from the DNA. The sample table contains 150,000 to 200,000 clones; only one count was recorded for 94% of them. Roughly a tenth of the sample rests with the top ten.

Broader findings and caveats from the paper: After two AZD1222 doses, both the breadth and the depth of spike-specific TCRs were significantly higher than at day 0 and than in MenACWY recipients. Conclusions about previously exposed vaccinees were limited because only 5 or 6 AZD1222 recipients were SARS-CoV-2 seropositive at baseline. Reportedly, close to half of the unique spike-specific TCRs recognized epitopes lying outside the regions that are mutated in the B.1.351 and B.1.1.7 variants. Most participants were white British and females outnumbered males, and the authors suggested that clonal diversity may have been underestimated. In the small 56-69-year group, the increase in depth fell short of significance, most likely because of low power. No day 14 peak-response samples were available, so repertoires were characterized only after the peak T cell response. CD4 TCRs associated with the vaccine covered the entire spike protein, and the dominant responses were in regions 160-218 and 743-854.

The CDR3 runs 15 residues from the cysteine to the phenylalanine. The kept DNA is CDR3 alone, 45 bases in frame from the first base. The CDR1 and CDR2 encoded by the germline V gene are SGDLS and YYNGEE. Relative to germline, V is 3 bases shorter and J is 2 bases shorter, with 13 bases between their ends. The time point label of this sample denotes: baseline before first vaccination. Vaccinee samples were obtained from the UK trials COV001 and COV002, which included a single-blind randomized controlled phase 2/3 trial of AZD1222 (ChAdOx1 nCoV-19) in healthy adults. Trial participant PBMC samples were collected at day 0 and day 28 after the second dose for TCRbeta chain sequencing. This clone was observed once. Its antigen is still unknown. No clone much larger than this one lies a single base away; base qualities are absent.

The TCR originated in an adult in good health. The receptor chain draws on TRBV9 and TRBJ2-3; the D gene could be either TRBD1 or TRBD2, each agreeing at 5 bases. Source: peripheral blood, taken on day 0 of AZD1222 vaccination. The CDR3 protein: CASSATGRFTDTQYF. The bases read TGTGCCAGCAGCGCGACGGGGCGATTCACAGATACGCAGTATTTT.